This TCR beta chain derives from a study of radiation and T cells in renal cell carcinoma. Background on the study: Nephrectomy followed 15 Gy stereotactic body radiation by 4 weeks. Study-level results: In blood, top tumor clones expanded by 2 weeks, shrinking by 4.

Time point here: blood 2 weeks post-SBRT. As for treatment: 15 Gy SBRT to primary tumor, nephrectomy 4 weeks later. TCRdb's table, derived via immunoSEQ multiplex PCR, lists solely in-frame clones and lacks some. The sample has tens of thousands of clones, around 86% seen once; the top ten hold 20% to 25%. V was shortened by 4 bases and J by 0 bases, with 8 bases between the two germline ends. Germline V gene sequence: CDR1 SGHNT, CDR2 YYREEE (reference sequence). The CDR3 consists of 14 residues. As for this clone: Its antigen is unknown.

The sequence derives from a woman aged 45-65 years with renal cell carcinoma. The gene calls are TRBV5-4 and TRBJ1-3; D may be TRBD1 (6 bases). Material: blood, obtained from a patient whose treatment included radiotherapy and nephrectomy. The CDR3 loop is CASSPDSSGNTIYF. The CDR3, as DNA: TGTGCCAGCAGCCCGGACAGCTCTGGAAACACCATATATTTT.